Sequencing of this T cell receptor beta chain was carried out in a study of blood T cell repertoires in COVID-19. V dropped 4 bases and J dropped 4; count of bases not matched to a gene: 8. Germline CDR1 MNHNS, CDR2 SASEGT. The CDR3 spans 16 residues. Source study methods: Estimates of nucleated cell counts were drawn from the amplification of reference gene primers. The data were produced by immunoSEQ multiplex PCR, yet TCRdb's version contains in-frame clones alone and is incomplete. V and J calls and clone size are as listed in that table; D and trimming were resolved from the DNA. The table shows about 270,000 clones, with approximately 90% occurring only once.

Sequenced input: PBMCs or T cells enriched from blood (not recorded which). The rearrangement uses TRBV6-1 and TRBJ2-1, with 9 bases that match TRBD2. The TCR was taken from a man in his forties or fifties who had been exposed to COVID-19. The CDR3 nucleotides are TGTGCCAGCAGTGGCCTAGCGGGAAGGGTATACAATGAGCAGTTCTTC. Its translation: CASSGLAGRVYNEQFF.